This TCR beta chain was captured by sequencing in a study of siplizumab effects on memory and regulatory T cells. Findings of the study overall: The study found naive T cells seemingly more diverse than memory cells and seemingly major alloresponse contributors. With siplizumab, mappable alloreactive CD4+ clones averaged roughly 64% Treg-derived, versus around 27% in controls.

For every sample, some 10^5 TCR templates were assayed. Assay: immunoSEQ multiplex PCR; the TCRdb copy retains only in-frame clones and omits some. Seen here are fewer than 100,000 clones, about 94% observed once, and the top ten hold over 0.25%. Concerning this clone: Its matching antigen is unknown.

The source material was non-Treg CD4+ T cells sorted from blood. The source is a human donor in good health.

The CDR3 nucleotides read TGCGCCAGCAGCCCCGGCGGTTACAATGAGCAGTTCTTC. It translates to CASSPGGYNEQFF. V is TRBV4-1 and J is TRBJ2-1; D uncertain. V lost 4 bases and J 4 bases, leaving 8 bases between the germline ends. Germline-derived CDR1 and CDR2 are MGHRA and YSYEKL. The CDR3 contains 13 residues.